The rows below give T cell receptor beta chains drawn from one sample of a study of T cells of healthy individuals. TCRdb reprocessed the 5' RACE reads with MiXCR, giving one entry per CDR3 protein. The sample contains about 96,000 distinct CDR3 sequences, 15% to 20% of which appear only once. The source is a human donor in good health. The CDR3 runs from the conserved cysteine through the conserved F or W. The D gene is left open where the match is weak. Size is omitted from some rows. Given values are once, few, many or a class for expanded clones.

cdr3_nt: TGTGCCAGCAGTTACCGGGACACTTTCTATGGCTACACCTTC
cdr3_aa: CASSYRDTFYGYTF
v_call: TRBV6-5
j_call: TRBJ1-2
clone_size: NA
d_call: NA

cdr3_nt: TGTGCCTGGAGTTCAGGGAGGAATCAGCCCCAGCATTTT
cdr3_aa: CAWSSGRNQPQHF
v_call: TRBV30
j_call: TRBJ1-5
clone_size: many
d_call: NA

cdr3_nt: TGCGCCAGCAGCTTAGACGGGAGGGAGTACTTC
cdr3_aa: CASSLDGREYF
v_call: TRBV5-1
j_call: TRBJ2-7
clone_size: NA
d_call: TRBD2

cdr3_nt: TGTGCCAGCAGTGACGGTAGCGGGTCCGATACGCAGTATTTT
cdr3_aa: CASSDGSGSDTQYF
v_call: TRBV6-4
j_call: TRBJ2-3
clone_size: many
d_call: TRBD2

cdr3_nt: TGTGCCAGCAGCTTGGACACTAGCGGGGAACAAGAGACCCAGTACTTC
cdr3_aa: CASSLDTSGEQETQYF
v_call: TRBV5-8
j_call: TRBJ2-5
clone_size: few
d_call: TRBD2

cdr3_nt: TGTGCCACCAGCAGAGACCGACAGGGCAGCACTGAAGCTTTCTTT
cdr3_aa: CATSRDRQGSTEAFF
v_call: TRBV15
j_call: TRBJ1-1
clone_size: NA
d_call: TRBD1

cdr3_nt: TGTGCCAGCAGTCCCCCCCAAATGCCCCAGCATTTT
cdr3_aa: CASSPPQMPQHF
v_call: TRBV28
j_call: TRBJ1-5
clone_size: few
d_call: NA

cdr3_nt: TGTGCCAGCACGTACCTCGAAGGGTATGGCTACACCTTC
cdr3_aa: CASTYLEGYGYTF
v_call: TRBV2
j_call: TRBJ1-2
clone_size: many
d_call: NA

cdr3_nt: TGCGCCAGCAGCTCGCCCCAGGGAAAAGTCCTCGATACGCAGTATTTT
cdr3_aa: CASSSPQGKVLDTQYF
v_call: TRBV5-1
j_call: TRBJ2-3
clone_size: many
d_call: NA

cdr3_nt: TGTGCCAGTATGGAGGGGACGGATCAGCCCCAGCATTTT
cdr3_aa: CASMEGTDQPQHF
v_call: TRBV19
j_call: TRBJ1-5
clone_size: NA
d_call: NA

cdr3_nt: TGTGCCAGCAGCCCTATGACAGCCCATTCACCCCTCCACTTT
cdr3_aa: CASSPMTAHSPLHF
v_call: TRBV7-6
j_call: TRBJ1-6
clone_size: NA
d_call: NA

cdr3_nt: TGTGCCAGCAGCCCGCGGGGACAGAACACCGGGGAGCTGTTTTTT
cdr3_aa: CASSPRGQNTGELFF
v_call: TRBV9
j_call: TRBJ2-2
clone_size: NA
d_call: NA

cdr3_nt: TGTGCCAGCAAGAACAGCCAAAACACTGAAGCTTTCTTT
cdr3_aa: CASKNSQNTEAFF
v_call: TRBV6-9
j_call: TRBJ1-1
clone_size: NA
d_call: NA

cdr3_nt: TGTGCCAGCAGCGGAGGACAGAAAGAGACCCAGTACTTC
cdr3_aa: CASSGGQKETQYF
v_call: TRBV9
j_call: TRBJ2-5
clone_size: NA
d_call: NA

cdr3_nt: TGTGCCAGTTCCCCGCCCGGGACAGGGGGCAATGAGCAGTTCTTC
cdr3_aa: CASSPPGTGGNEQFF
v_call: TRBV28
j_call: TRBJ2-1
clone_size: NA
d_call: TRBD1

cdr3_nt: TGTGCCCTGGGGTCGGGCTCCTATAATTCACCCCTCCACTTT
cdr3_aa: CALGSGSYNSPLHF
v_call: TRBV6-6
j_call: TRBJ1-6
clone_size: many
d_call: NA

cdr3_nt: TGTGCCAGCAGTAGCGACAGTACCCAGCCCCAGCATTTT
cdr3_aa: CASSSDSTQPQHF
v_call: TRBV6-5
j_call: TRBJ1-5
clone_size: few
d_call: NA

cdr3_nt: TGCAGCCTGACATTCACAGATACGCAGTATTTT
cdr3_aa: CSLTFTDTQYF
v_call: TRBV29-1
j_call: TRBJ2-3
clone_size: many
d_call: NA

cdr3_nt: TGCGCCAGCAGCCATTTAAAGGCCGGGACAGGGGCCTACGAGCAGTACTTC
cdr3_aa: CASSHLKAGTGAYEQYF
v_call: TRBV4-3
j_call: TRBJ2-7
clone_size: NA
d_call: TRBD1

cdr3_nt: TGCGCCAGCAGCCAAGAGAGGCAGGGATCGCGCGGCTACACCTTC
cdr3_aa: CASSQERQGSRGYTF
v_call: TRBV4-3
j_call: TRBJ1-2
clone_size: few
d_call: NA

cdr3_nt: TGCGCCAGCAGCTTTCACAGGGGGCGAACCACAGATACGCAGTATTTT
cdr3_aa: CASSFHRGRTTDTQYF
v_call: TRBV5-1
j_call: TRBJ2-3
clone_size: NA
d_call: TRBD1

cdr3_nt: TGTGCCAGCAGCCCGACAGGGTCGAGGGGCAATCAGCCCCAGCATTTT
cdr3_aa: CASSPTGSRGNQPQHF
v_call: TRBV7-9
j_call: TRBJ1-5
clone_size: many
d_call: TRBD1

cdr3_nt: TGTGCCAGCAGCGTCCTTAAGAACACCGGGGAGCTGTTTTTT
cdr3_aa: CASSVLKNTGELFF
v_call: TRBV2
j_call: TRBJ2-2
clone_size: NA
d_call: NA

cdr3_nt: TGTGCCAGCAGTTTTCGCGGGGTAGGAGAGACCCAGTACTTC
cdr3_aa: CASSFRGVGETQYF
v_call: TRBV12-3/TRBV12-4
j_call: TRBJ2-5
clone_size: NA
d_call: NA

cdr3_nt: TGTGCCAGCAGGGACCTTGAGGGGGGGCGATACACCGGGGAGCTGTTTTTT
cdr3_aa: CASRDLEGGRYTGELFF
v_call: TRBV2
j_call: TRBJ2-2
clone_size: NA
d_call: NA

cdr3_nt: TGTGCCGTTACGAGTAATTTCAATCAGCCCCAGCATTTT
cdr3_aa: CAVTSNFNQPQHF
v_call: TRBV28
j_call: TRBJ1-5
clone_size: few
d_call: NA

cdr3_nt: TGTGCCAGCAGCTTAGCGCCCGGGACCGGGGAGCTGTTTTTT
cdr3_aa: CASSLAPGTGELFF
v_call: TRBV7-9
j_call: TRBJ2-2
clone_size: many
d_call: NA

cdr3_nt: TGTGCCAGCAGTTACCCGAGGGATAACTGGAGCAGGTATGAGCAGTTCTTC
cdr3_aa: CASSYPRDNWSRYEQFF
v_call: TRBV6-2/TRBV6-3
j_call: TRBJ2-1
clone_size: few
d_call: NA

cdr3_nt: TGTGCCAGCAGTGAGGGGGGTACCCATGGCTACACCTTC
cdr3_aa: CASSEGGTHGYTF
v_call: TRBV25-1
j_call: TRBJ1-2
clone_size: NA
d_call: NA

cdr3_nt: TGTGCCAGCAGCTTAGCAGGCTCCTATAATTCACCCCTCCACTTT
cdr3_aa: CASSLAGSYNSPLHF
v_call: TRBV11-2
j_call: TRBJ1-6
clone_size: NA
d_call: NA

cdr3_nt: TGTGCCAGCAGCTTTCCCCGACCGGGACGGTCATTTGTCTACACCTTC
cdr3_aa: CASSFPRPGRSFVYTF
v_call: TRBV7-9
j_call: TRBJ1-2
clone_size: NA
d_call: NA

cdr3_nt: TGTGCCAGCAGCTCTGCGGACAGGGTGTTTTTCCAGCCCCAGCATTTT
cdr3_aa: CASSSADRVFFQPQHF
v_call: TRBV28
j_call: TRBJ1-5
clone_size: NA
d_call: TRBD1

cdr3_nt: TGTGCCAGCAGTCCGAGGGGCTCCTACAATGAGCAGTTCTTC
cdr3_aa: CASSPRGSYNEQFF
v_call: TRBV27
j_call: TRBJ2-1
clone_size: few
d_call: NA

cdr3_nt: TGTGCCAGCAGTTACTCGCAATGGAACACCGGGGAGCTGTTTTTT
cdr3_aa: CASSYSQWNTGELFF
v_call: TRBV6-6
j_call: TRBJ2-2
clone_size: NA
d_call: NA

cdr3_nt: TGCGCCAGCAGCCAAGCGACACAGGAATCTTACGAGCAGTACTTC
cdr3_aa: CASSQATQESYEQYF
v_call: TRBV4-2
j_call: TRBJ2-7
clone_size: NA
d_call: NA

cdr3_nt: TGTGCCAGCAGTATGGGGGCCGCAAATTCACACCTCCACTTT
cdr3_aa: CASSMGAANSHLHF
v_call: TRBV11-1
j_call: TRBJ1-6
clone_size: NA
d_call: NA

cdr3_nt: TGTGCCAGCAGTCTACATTTCTTTAGCAATCAGCCCCAGCATTTT
cdr3_aa: CASSLHFFSNQPQHF
v_call: TRBV28
j_call: TRBJ1-5
clone_size: once
d_call: NA

cdr3_nt: NA
cdr3_aa: CASSSSGATQYF
v_call: TRBV28
j_call: TRBJ2-3
clone_size: NA
d_call: NA

cdr3_nt: TGTGCCAGCAGCTTAGTCCGCCTAGCGGCAAACACCGGGGAGCTGTTTTTT
cdr3_aa: CASSLVRLAANTGELFF
v_call: TRBV13
j_call: TRBJ2-2
clone_size: few
d_call: TRBD2

cdr3_nt: TGTGCCAGCAGTTACAGTGACAGGACAGAGACCCAGTACTTC
cdr3_aa: CASSYSDRTETQYF
v_call: TRBV6-2/TRBV6-3
j_call: TRBJ2-5
clone_size: NA
d_call: NA

cdr3_nt: TGTGCCACCAGCATCCATAAAGGGGGCAACGGGGAGCTGTTTTTT
cdr3_aa: CATSIHKGGNGELFF
v_call: TRBV15
j_call: TRBJ2-2
clone_size: NA
d_call: TRBD1

cdr3_nt: TGTGCCAGCAGGCCGTCGAGCTCCTACGAGCAGTACTTC
cdr3_aa: CASRPSSSYEQYF
v_call: TRBV6-2/TRBV6-3
j_call: TRBJ2-7
clone_size: few
d_call: NA

cdr3_nt: TGCGCCAGCAGCCTACAGGGGTTTGATACGCAGTATTTT
cdr3_aa: CASSLQGFDTQYF
v_call: TRBV5-1
j_call: TRBJ2-3
clone_size: few
d_call: TRBD1

cdr3_nt: TGTGCCAGCAGTGAAAGGACTAGCGGGAGGGTGTCAGATACGCAGTATTTT
cdr3_aa: CASSERTSGRVSDTQYF
v_call: TRBV25-1
j_call: TRBJ2-3
clone_size: few
d_call: TRBD2

cdr3_nt: TGTGCCAGCAGCCGTGGGGGGAGCCAAGAGACCCAGTACTTC
cdr3_aa: CASSRGGSQETQYF
v_call: TRBV6-5
j_call: TRBJ2-5
clone_size: NA
d_call: NA

cdr3_nt: TGTGCCATCAGTGTGGGATCTGGAAACACCATATATTTT
cdr3_aa: CAISVGSGNTIYF
v_call: TRBV10-3
j_call: TRBJ1-3
clone_size: few
d_call: NA

cdr3_nt: TGCAGCGTTGAAGGTCAGCCGGACGAGCAGTACTTC
cdr3_aa: CSVEGQPDEQYF
v_call: TRBV29-1
j_call: TRBJ2-7
clone_size: NA
d_call: NA

cdr3_nt: TGTGCCAGCAGCTCCCAGGGATTCGGGGAGCTGTTTTTT
cdr3_aa: CASSSQGFGELFF
v_call: TRBV7-3
j_call: TRBJ2-2
clone_size: few
d_call: NA

cdr3_nt: TGTGCCAGCAGTTTGGTTAGGGAAGGAGCCAAAAACATTCAGTACTTC
cdr3_aa: CASSLVREGAKNIQYF
v_call: TRBV28
j_call: TRBJ2-4
clone_size: few
d_call: NA

cdr3_nt: TGTGCCAGCAGTGGCCGGGAGTACAATGAGCAGTTCTTC
cdr3_aa: CASSGREYNEQFF
v_call: TRBV6-5
j_call: TRBJ2-1
clone_size: NA
d_call: NA

cdr3_nt: TGTGCCAGCAGCTCTCCCGGGACCCCATCCTACGAGCAGTACTTC
cdr3_aa: CASSSPGTPSYEQYF
v_call: TRBV3-1
j_call: TRBJ2-7
clone_size: few
d_call: NA

cdr3_nt: TGTGCCAGCAGCGGGCCGGGACAGGGCACAGATACGCAGTATTTT
cdr3_aa: CASSGPGQGTDTQYF
v_call: TRBV7-9
j_call: TRBJ2-3
clone_size: few
d_call: TRBD1

cdr3_nt: TGCAGTGCTTGCCCCGATTTAATGGGGGCGGGCGAGCAGTACTTC
cdr3_aa: CSACPDLMGAGEQYF
v_call: TRBV20-1
j_call: TRBJ2-7
clone_size: NA
d_call: NA

cdr3_nt: TGTGCCAGCACCGACCTCTCTATCACAGATACGCAGTATTTT
cdr3_aa: CASTDLSITDTQYF
v_call: TRBV6-2/TRBV6-3
j_call: TRBJ2-3
clone_size: few
d_call: NA